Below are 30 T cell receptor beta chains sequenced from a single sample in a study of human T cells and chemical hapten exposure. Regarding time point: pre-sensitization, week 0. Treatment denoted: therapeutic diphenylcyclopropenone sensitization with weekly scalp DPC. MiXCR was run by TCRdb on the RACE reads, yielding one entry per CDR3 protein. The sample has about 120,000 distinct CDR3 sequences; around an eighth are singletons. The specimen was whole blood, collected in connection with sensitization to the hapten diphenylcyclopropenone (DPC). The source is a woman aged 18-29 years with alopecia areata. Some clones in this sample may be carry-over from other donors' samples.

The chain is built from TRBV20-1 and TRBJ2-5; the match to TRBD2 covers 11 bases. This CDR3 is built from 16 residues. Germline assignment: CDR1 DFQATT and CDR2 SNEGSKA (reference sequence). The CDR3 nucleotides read TGCAGCGCTCGGAAACTTAGCGGGGGGGCCGGAGAGACCCAGTACTTC. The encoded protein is CSARKLSGGAGETQYF.

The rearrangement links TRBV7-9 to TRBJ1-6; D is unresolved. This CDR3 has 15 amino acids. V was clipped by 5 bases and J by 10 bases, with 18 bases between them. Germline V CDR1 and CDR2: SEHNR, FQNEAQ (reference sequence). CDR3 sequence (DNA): TGTGCCAGCAGCCCAGACGGACTTATGGAGTCACCCCTCCACTTT. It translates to CASSPDGLMESPLHF.

CDR3 nucleotide sequence: TGTGCCAGCAGCTTAGCTTTAGGAGAGACCCAGTACTTC. Its translation: CASSLALGETQYF. The V gene is TRBV7-6, the J gene TRBJ2-5, with D hard to call. There are 13 residues in the CDR3. Germline V CDR1 and CDR2: SGHVS, FNYEAQ. V shed 0 bases and J shed 4 bases, with 6 bases lying between them.

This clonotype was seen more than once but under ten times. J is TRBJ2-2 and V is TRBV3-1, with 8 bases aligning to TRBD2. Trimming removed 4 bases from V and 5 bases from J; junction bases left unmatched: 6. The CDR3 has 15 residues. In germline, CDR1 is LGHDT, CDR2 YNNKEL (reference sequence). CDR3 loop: CASSPYSGRTGELFF. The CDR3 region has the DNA TGTGCCAGCAGCCCCTACAGCGGGAGAACCGGGGAGCTGTTTTTT.

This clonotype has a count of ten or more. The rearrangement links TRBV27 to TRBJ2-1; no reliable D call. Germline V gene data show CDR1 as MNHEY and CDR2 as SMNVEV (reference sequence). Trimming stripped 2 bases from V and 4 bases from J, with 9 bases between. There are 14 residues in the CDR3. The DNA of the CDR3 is TGTGCCAGCAGTTTAGGGTCGGGTTACAATGAGCAGTTCTTC. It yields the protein CASSLGSGYNEQFF.

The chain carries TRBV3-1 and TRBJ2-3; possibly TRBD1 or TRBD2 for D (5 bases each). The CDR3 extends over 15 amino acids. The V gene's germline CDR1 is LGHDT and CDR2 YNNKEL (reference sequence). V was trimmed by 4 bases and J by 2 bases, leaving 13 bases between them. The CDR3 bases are TGTGCCAGCAGCCCGGACGGGGCCATCACAGATACGCAGTATTTT. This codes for CASSPDGAITDTQYF.

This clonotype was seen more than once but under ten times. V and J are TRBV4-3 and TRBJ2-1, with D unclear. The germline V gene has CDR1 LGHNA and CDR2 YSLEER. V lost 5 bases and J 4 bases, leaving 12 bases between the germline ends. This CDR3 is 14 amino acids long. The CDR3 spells CASSKDLAYNEQFF. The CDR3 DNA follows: TGCGCCAGCAGCAAGGACCTGGCTTACAATGAGCAGTTCTTC.

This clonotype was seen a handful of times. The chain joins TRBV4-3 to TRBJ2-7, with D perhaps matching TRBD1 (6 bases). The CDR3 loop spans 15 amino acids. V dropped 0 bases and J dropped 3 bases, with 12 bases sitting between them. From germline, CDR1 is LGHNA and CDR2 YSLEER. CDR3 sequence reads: CASSQDRGRRYEQYF. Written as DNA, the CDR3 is TGCGCCAGCAGCCAAGACAGGGGTAGACGCTACGAGCAGTACTTC.

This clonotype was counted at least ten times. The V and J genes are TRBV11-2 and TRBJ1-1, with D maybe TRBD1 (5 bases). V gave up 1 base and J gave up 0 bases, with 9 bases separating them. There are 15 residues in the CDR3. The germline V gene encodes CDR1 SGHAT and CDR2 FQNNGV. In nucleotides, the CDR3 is TGTGCCAGCAGCTTAGTAACAGGATTGAACACTGAAGCTTTCTTT. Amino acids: CASSLVTGLNTEAFF.

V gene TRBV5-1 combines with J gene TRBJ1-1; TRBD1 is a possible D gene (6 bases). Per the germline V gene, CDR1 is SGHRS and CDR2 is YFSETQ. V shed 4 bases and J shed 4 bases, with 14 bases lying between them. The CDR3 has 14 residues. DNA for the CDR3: TGCGCCAGCAGCCTGTCGGGGGCGAGCACTGAAGCTTTCTTT. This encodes CASSLSGASTEAFF. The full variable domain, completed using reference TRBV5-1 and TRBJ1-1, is KAGVTQTPRYLIKTRGQQVTLSCSPISGHRSVSWYQQTPGQGLQFLFEYFSETQRNKGNFPGRFSGRQFSNSRSEMNVSTLELGDSALYLCASSLSGASTEAFFGQGTRLTVV.

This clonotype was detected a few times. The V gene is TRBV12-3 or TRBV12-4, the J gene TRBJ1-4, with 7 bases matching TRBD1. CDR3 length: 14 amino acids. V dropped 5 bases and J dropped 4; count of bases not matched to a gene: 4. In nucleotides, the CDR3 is TGTGCCAGCAGTACGGGACAGCTTAATGAAAAACTGTTTTTT. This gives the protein CASSTGQLNEKLFF.

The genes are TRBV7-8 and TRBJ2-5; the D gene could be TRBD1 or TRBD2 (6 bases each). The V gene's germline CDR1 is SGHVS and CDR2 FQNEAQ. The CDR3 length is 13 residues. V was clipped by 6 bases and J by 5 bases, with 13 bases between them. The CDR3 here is CASRGGRTETQYF. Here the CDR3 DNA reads TGTGCCAGCAGGGGGGGCCGGACGGAGACCCAGTACTTC.

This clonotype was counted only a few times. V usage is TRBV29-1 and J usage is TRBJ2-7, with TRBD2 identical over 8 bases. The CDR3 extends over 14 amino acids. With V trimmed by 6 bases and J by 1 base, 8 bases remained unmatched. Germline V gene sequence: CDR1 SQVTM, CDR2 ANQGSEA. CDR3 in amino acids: CSVVSGARSYEQYF. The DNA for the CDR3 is TGCAGCGTAGTTAGCGGGGCCCGTTCCTACGAGCAGTACTTC.

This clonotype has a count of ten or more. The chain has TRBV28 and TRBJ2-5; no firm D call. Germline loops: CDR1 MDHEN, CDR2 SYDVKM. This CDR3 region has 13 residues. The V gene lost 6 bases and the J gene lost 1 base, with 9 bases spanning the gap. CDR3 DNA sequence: TGTGCCAGCAGCACCCAGCTCCAAGAGACCCAGTACTTC. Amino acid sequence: CASSTQLQETQYF.

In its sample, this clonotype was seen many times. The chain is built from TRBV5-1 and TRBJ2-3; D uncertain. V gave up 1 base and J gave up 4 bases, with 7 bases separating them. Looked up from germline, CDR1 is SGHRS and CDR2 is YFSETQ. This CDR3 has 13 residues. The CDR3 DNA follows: TGCGCCAGCAGCTTGAAGGGTCCAGATACGCAGTATTTT. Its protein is CASSLKGPDTQYF.

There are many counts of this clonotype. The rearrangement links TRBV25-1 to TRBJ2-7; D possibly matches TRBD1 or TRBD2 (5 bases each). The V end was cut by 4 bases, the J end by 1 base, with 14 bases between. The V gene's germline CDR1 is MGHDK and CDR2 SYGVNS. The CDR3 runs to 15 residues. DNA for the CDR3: TGTGCCAGCAGTGCAGGGACGGACAAGTCCTACGAGCAGTACTTC. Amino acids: CASSAGTDKSYEQYF.

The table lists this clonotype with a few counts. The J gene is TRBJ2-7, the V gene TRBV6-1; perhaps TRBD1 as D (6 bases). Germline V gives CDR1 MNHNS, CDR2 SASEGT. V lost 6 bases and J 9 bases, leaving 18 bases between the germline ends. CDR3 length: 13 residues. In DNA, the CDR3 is TGTGCCAGCAGGGGGGCGGCCTCGACGGGGCAGTACTTC. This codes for CASRGAASTGQYF.

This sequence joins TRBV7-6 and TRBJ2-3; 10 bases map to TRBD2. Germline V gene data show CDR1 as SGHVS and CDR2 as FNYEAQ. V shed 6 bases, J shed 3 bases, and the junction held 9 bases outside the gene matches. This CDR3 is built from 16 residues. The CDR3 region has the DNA TGTGCCAGCAGAGAGAGCGGGGGGGAATCGACAGATACGCAGTATTTT. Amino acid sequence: CASRESGGESTDTQYF.

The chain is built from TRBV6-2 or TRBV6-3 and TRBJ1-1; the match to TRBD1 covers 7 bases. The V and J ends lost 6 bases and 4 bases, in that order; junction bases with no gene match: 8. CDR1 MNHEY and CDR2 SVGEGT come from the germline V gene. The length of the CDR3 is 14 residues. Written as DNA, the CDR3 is TGTGCCAGCAGGGGAGACAGGGATGGCACTGAAGCTTTCTTT. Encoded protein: CASRGDRDGTEAFF.

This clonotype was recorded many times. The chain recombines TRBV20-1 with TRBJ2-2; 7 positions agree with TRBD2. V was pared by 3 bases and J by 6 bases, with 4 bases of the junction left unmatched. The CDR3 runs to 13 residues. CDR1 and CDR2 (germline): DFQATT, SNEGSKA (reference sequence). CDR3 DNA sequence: TGCAGTGCTAGGAAACTAGCGTCCGGGGAGCTGTTTTTT. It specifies CSARKLASGELFF.

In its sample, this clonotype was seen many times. The CDR3 DNA sequence: TGTGCCACTCTGGGGGTAGGGAATAGCGCTAAACTCAATGAGCAGTTCTTC. This translates into CATLGVGNSAKLNEQFF. The rearrangement joins TRBV6-6 to TRBJ2-1; possibly TRBD1 or TRBD2 for D (5 bases each). V was shortened by 10 bases and J by 6 bases, with 28 bases between the two germline ends. Germline CDR1 is MNHNY and CDR2 is SVGAGI (reference sequence). This CDR3 has 17 amino acids.

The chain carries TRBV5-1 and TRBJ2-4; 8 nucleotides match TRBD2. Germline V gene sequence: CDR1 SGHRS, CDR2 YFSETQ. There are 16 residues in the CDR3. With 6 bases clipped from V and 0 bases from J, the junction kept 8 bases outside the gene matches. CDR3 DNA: TGCGCCAGCACCCCGGGGGGGGAGCTAGCCAAAAACATTCAGTACTTC. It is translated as CASTPGGELAKNIQYF.

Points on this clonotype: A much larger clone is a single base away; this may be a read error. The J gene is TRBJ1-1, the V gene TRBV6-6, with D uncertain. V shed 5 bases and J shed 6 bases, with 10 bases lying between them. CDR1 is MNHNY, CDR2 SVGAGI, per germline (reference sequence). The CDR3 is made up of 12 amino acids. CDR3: CASSNQVPEAFF. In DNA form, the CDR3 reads TGTGCCAGCAGTAATCAGGTTCCTGAAGCTTTCTTT.

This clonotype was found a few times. CDR3 bases: TGTGCCAGCAGCTCTAATGCGGGACAGGGACGCGAGCAGTACTTC. This sequence encodes CASSSNAGQGREQYF. V and J are TRBV13 and TRBJ2-7, with TRBD1 matching 9 bases. The ends lost 4 bases at V and 6 bases at J; junction bases unmatched: 10. The CDR3 runs to 15 residues. The germline V gene has CDR1 PRHDT and CDR2 FYEKMQ (reference sequence).

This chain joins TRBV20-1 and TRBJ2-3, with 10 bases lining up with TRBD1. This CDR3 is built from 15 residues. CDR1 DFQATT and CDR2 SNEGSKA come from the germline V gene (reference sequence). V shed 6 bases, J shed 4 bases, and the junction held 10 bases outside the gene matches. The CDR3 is CSAPPRTGGADTQYF. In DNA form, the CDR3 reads TGCAGTGCCCCTCCGAGGACAGGGGGGGCAGATACGCAGTATTTT.

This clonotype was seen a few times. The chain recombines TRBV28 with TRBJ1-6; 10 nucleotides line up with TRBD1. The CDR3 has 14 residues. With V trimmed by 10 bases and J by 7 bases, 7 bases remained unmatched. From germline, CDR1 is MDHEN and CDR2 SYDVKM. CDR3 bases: TGTGCCATAAAGACAGGGGGCTACAATTCACCCCTCCACTTT. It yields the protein CAIKTGGYNSPLHF.

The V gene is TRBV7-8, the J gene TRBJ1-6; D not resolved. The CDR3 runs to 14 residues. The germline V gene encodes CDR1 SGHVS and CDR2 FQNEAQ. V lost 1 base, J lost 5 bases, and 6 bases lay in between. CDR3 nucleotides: TGTGCCAGCAGCTTAGGCCATAATAATTCACCCCTCCACTTT. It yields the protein CASSLGHNNSPLHF. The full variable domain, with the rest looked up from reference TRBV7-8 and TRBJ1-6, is GAGVSQSPRYKVAKRGQDVALRCDPISGHVSLFWYQQALGQGPEFLTYFQNEAQLDKSGLPSDRFFAERPEGSVSTLKIQRTQQEDSAVYLCASSLGHNNSPLHFGNGTRLTVT.

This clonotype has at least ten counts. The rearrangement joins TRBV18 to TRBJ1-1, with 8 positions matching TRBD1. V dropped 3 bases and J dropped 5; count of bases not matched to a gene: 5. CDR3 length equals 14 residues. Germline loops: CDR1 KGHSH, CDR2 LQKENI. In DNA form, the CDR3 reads TGTGCCAGCTCACCGACAGGGGATGGAACTGAAGCTTTCTTT. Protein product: CASSPTGDGTEAFF.

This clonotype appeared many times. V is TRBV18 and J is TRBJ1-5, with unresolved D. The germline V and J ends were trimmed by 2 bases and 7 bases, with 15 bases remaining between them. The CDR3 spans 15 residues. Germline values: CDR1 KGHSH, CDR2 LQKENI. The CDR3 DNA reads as TGTGCCAGCTCACCAACCTGGCAATCAGGCCAGCCCCAGCATTTT. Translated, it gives CASSPTWQSGQPQHF.

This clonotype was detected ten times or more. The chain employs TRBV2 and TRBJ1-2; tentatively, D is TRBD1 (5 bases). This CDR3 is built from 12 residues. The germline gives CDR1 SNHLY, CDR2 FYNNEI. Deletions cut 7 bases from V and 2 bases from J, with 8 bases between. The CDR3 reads CASIRENYGYTF. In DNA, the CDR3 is TGTGCCAGCATCAGGGAAAACTATGGCTACACCTTC. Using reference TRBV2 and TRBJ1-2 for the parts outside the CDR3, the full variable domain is EPEVTQTPSHQVTQMGQEVILRCVPISNHLYFYWYRQILGQKVEFLVSFYNNEISEKSEIFDDQFSVERPDGSNFTLKIRSTKLEDSAMYFCASIRENYGYTFGSGTRLTVV.